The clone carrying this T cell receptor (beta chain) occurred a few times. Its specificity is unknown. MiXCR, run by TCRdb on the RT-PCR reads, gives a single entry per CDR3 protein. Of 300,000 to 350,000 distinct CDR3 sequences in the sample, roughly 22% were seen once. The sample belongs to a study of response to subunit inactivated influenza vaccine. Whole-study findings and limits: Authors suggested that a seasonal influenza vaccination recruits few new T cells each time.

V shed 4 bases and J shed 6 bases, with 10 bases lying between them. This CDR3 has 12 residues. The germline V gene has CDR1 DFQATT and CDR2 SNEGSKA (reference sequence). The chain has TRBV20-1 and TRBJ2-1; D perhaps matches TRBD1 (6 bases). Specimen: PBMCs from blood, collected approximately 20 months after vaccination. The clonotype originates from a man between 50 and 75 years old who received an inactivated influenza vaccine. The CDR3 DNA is TGCAGTGCTACAAGGACAGCCAATGAGCAGTTCTTC. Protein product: CSATRTANEQFF.